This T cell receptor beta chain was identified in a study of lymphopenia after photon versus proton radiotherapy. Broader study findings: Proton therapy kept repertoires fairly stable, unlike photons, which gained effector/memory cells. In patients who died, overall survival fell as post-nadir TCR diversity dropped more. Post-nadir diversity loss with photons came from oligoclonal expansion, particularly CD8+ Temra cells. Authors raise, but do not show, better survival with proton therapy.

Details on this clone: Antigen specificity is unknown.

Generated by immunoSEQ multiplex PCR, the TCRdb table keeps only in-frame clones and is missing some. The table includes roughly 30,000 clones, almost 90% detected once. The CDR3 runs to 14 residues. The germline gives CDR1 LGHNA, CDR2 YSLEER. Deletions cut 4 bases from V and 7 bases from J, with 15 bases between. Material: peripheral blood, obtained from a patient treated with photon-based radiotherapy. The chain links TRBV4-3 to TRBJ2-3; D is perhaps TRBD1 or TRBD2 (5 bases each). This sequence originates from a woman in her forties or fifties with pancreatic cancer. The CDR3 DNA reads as TGCGCCAGCAGCCCCGGGGCTAGCTCTTATACGCAGTATTTT. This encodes CASSPGASSYTQYF.